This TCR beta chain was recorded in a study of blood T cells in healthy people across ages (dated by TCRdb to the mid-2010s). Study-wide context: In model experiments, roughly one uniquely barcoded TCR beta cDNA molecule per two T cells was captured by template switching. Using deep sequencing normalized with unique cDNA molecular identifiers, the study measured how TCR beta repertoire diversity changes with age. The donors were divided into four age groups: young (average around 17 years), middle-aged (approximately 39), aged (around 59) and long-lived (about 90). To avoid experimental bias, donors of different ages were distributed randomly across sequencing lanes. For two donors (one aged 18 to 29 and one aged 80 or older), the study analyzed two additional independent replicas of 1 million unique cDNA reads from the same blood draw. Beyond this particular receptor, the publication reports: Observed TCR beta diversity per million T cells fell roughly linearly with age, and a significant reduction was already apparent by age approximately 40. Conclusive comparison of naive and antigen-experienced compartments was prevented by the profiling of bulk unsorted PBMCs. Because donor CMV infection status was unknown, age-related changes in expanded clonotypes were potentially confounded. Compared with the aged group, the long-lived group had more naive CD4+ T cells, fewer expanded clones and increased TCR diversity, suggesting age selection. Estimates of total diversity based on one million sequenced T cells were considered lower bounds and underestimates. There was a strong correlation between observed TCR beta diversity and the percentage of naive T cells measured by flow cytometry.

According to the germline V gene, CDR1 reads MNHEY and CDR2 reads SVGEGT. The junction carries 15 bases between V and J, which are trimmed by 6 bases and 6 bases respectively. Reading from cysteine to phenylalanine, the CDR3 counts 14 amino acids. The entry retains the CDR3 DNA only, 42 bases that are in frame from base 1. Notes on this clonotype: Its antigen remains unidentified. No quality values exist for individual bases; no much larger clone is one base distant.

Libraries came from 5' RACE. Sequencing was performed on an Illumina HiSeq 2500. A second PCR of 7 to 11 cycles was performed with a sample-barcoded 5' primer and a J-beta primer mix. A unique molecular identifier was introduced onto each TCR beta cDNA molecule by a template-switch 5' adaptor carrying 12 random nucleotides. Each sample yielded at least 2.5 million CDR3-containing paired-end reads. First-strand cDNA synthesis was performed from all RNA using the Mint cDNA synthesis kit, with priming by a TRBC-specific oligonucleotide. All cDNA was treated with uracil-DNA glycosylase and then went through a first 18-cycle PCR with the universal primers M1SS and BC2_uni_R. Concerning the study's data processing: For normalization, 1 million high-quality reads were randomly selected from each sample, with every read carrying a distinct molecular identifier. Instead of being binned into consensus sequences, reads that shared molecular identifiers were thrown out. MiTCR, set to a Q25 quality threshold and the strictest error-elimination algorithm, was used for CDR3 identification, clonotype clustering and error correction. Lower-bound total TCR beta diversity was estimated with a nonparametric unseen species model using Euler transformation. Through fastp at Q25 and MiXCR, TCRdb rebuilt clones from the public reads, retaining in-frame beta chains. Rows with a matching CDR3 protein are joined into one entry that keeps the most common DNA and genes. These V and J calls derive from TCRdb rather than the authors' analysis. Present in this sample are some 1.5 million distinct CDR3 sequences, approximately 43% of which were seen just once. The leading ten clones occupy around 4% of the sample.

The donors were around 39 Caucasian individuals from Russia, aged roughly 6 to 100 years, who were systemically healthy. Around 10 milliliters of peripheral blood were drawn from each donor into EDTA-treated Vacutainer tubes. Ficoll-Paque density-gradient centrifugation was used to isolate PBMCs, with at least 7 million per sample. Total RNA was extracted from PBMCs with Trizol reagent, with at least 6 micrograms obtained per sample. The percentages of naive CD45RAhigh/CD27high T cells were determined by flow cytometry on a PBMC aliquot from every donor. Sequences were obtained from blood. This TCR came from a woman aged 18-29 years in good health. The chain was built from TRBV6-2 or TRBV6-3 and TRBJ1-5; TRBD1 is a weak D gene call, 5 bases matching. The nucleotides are TGTGCCAGCAGGGGATCAGGGAGAAGTCAGCCCCAGCATTTT. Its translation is CASRGSGRSQPQHF.